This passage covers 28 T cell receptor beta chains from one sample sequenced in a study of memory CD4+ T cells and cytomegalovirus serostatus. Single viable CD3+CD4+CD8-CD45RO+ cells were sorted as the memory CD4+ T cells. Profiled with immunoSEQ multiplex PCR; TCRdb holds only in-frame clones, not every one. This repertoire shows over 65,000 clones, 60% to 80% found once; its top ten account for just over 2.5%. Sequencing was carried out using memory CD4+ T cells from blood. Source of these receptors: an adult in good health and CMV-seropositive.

The CDR3 sequence: CASSPGQGSNTEAFF. The CDR3 nucleotides are TGCGCCAGCAGCCCCGGACAGGGATCGAACACTGAAGCTTTCTTT. The V gene is TRBV5-1, the J gene TRBJ1-1; 8 bases are a match to TRBD1. Germline CDR1 SGHRS, CDR2 YFSETQ. J lost 1 base, V lost 4 bases, and 6 bases had no gene match. The CDR3 length is 15 residues. Supplemented by reference TRBV5-1 and TRBJ1-1, the full variable domain reads KAGVTQTPRYLIKTRGQQVTLSCSPISGHRSVSWYQQTPGQGLQFLFEYFSETQRNKGNFPGRFSGRQFSNSRSEMNVSTLELGDSALYLCASSPGQGSNTEAFFGQGTRLTVV.

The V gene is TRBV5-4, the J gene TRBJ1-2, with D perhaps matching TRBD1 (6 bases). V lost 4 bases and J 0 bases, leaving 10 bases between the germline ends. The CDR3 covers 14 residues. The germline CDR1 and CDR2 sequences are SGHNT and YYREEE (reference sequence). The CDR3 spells CASSLDRTNYGYTF. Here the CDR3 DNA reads TGTGCCAGCAGCCTCGACAGGACTAACTATGGCTACACCTTC.

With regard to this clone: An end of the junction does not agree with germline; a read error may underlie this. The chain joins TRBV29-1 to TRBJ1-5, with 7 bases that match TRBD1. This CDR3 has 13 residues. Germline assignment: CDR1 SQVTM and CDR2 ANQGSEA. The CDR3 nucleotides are TGCTGCGTTGATCAGGGGGAGGGTCAGGCCCAGCATTTT. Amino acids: CCVDQGEGQAQHF.

CDR3 in DNA: TGTGCCTGGAATGGGGTCCTTAATGAAAAACTGTTTTTT. This sequence encodes CAWNGVLNEKLFF. This chain joins TRBV30 and TRBJ1-4; D call uncertain. Deletions cut 4 bases from V and 4 bases from J, with 10 bases between. The length of the CDR3 is 13 residues. Per the germline V gene, CDR1 is GTSNPN and CDR2 is SVGIG (reference sequence).

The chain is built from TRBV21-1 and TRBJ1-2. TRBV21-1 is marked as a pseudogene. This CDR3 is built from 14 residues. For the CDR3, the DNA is TGTGCCAGCACCCTGCTCGGGGGCGGCTATGGCTACACCTTC. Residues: CASTLLGGGYGYTF.

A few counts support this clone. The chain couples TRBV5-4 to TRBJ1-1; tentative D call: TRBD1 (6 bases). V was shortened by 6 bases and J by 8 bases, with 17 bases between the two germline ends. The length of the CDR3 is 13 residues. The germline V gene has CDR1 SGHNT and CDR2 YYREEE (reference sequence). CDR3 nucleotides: TGTGCCAGCACCCGTATCAGGGGCCAAGAAGCTTTCTTT. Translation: CASTRIRGQEAFF.

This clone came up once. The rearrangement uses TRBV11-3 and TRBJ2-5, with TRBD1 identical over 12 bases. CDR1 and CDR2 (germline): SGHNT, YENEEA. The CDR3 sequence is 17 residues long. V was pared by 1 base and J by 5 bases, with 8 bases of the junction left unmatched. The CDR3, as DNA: TGTGCCAGCAGCTTAGGGTTCGGGACAGGGGGCCCGGAGACCCAGTACTTC. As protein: CASSLGFGTGGPETQYF.

For the CDR3, the DNA is TGTGCCAGCAGCTGGCCGACTAGCGGGGGGGATACGCAGTATTTT. Protein product: CASSWPTSGGDTQYF. The J gene is TRBJ2-3, the V gene TRBV7-9; 13 nucleotides agree with TRBD2. Looked up from germline, CDR1 is SEHNR and CDR2 is FQNEAQ (reference sequence). The J segment lost 6 bases and the V segment lost 4 bases, leaving 4 bases of the junction unmatched. The CDR3 contains 15 residues.

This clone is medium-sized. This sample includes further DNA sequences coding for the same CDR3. The CDR3 DNA is TGCGCCAGCAGCTTAGGAGTAGACACCGGGGAGCTGTTTTTT. Translated, it gives CASSLGVDTGELFF. The J gene is TRBJ2-2, the V gene TRBV5-1; D ambiguous. Germline V gene lookup returns CDR1 SGHRS and CDR2 YFSETQ. The CDR3 sequence is 14 residues long. With 2 bases removed from V and 3 bases from J, the gap between germline ends came to 8 bases.

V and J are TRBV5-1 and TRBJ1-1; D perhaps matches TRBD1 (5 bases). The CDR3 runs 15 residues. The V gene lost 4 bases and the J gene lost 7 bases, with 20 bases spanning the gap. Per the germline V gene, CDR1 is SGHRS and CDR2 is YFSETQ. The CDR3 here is CASSPLSGQGLEAFF. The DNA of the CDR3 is TGCGCCAGCAGCCCACTTTCTGGGCAGGGCCTTGAAGCTTTCTTT.

CDR3 sequence (DNA): TGTGCCACCAGCATATCCCCAAACATTCAGTACTTC. It encodes CATSISPNIQYF. The chain couples TRBV15 to TRBJ2-4; unclear D gene. The germline V gene encodes CDR1 LNHNV and CDR2 YYDKDF (reference sequence). The germline V and J ends were trimmed by 4 bases and 6 bases, with 7 bases remaining between them. The CDR3 sequence is 12 residues long.

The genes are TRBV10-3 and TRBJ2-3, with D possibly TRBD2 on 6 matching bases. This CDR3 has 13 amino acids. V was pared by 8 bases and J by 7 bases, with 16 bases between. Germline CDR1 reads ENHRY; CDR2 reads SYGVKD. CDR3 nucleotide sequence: TGTGCCATCCGGCGGTCGGAGGGGCATACGCAGTATTTT. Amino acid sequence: CAIRRSEGHTQYF.

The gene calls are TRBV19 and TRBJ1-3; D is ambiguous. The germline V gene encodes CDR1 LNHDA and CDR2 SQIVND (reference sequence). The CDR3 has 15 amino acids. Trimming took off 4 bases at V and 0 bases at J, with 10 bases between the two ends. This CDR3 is CASSTGPHSGNTIYF. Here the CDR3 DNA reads TGTGCCAGTAGTACCGGACCTCACTCTGGAAACACCATATATTTT.

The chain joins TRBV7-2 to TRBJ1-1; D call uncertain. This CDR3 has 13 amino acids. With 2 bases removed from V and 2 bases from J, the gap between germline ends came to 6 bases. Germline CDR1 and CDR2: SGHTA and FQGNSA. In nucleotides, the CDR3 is TGTGCCAGCAGCTTAAACGGCAACACTGAAGCTTTCTTT. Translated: CASSLNGNTEAFF.

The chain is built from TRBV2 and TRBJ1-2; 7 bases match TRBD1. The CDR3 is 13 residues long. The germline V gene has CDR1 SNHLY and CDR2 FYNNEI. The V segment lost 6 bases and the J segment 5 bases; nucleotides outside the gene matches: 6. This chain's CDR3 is CASSRDRYYGYTF. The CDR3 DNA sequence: TGTGCCAGCAGCCGGGACAGATATTATGGCTACACCTTC.

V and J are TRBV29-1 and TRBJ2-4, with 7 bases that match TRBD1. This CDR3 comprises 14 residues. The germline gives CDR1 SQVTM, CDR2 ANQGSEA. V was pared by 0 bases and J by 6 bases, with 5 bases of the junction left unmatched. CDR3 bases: TGCAGCGTTGAAGATGGGACAGCCCCAAACATTCAGTACTTC. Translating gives CSVEDGTAPNIQYF.

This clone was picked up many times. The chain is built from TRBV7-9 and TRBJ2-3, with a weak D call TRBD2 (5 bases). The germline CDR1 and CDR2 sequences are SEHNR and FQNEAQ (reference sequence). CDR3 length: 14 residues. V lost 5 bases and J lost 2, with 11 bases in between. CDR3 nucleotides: TGTGCCAGCAGCCCTAGACTAAACACAGATACGCAGTATTTT. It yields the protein CASSPRLNTDTQYF.

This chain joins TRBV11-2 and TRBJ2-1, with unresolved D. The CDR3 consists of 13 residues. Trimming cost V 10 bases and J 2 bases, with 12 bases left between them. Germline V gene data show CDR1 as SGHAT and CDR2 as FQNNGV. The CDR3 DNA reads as TGTGCCACCCTCTTGGGCCCCTACAATGAGCAGTTCTTC. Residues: CATLLGPYNEQFF.

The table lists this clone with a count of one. The CDR3 loop reads CASSWAGQETQYF. The CDR3 DNA reads as TGTGCCAGTAGTTGGGCTGGTCAAGAGACCCAGTACTTC. The V gene is TRBV19, the J gene TRBJ2-5; no clear D. Trimming removed 5 bases from V and 2 bases from J, with 9 bases in between. The CDR3 spans 13 residues. CDR1 and CDR2 from the germline V gene are LNHDA and SQIVND (reference sequence). Based on the CDR3 plus reference TRBV19 and TRBJ2-5, the full variable domain is DGGITQSPKYLFRKEGQNVTLSCEQNLNHDAMYWYRQDPGQGLRLIYYSQIVNDFQKGDIAEGYSVSREKKESFPLTVTSAQKNPTAFYLCASSWAGQETQYFGPGTRLLVL.

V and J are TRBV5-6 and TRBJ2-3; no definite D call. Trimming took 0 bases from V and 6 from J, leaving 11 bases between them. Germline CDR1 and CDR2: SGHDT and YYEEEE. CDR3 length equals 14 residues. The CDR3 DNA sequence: TGTGCCAGCAGCTTGGAAGTGCTCCGGGATACGCAGTATTTT. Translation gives CASSLEVLRDTQYF. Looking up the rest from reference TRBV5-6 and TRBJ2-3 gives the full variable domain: DAGVTQSPTHLIKTRGQQVTLRCSPKSGHDTVSWYQQALGQGPQFIFQYYEEEERQRGNFPDRFSGHQFPNYSSELNVNALLLGDSALYLCASSLEVLRDTQYFGPGTRLTVL.

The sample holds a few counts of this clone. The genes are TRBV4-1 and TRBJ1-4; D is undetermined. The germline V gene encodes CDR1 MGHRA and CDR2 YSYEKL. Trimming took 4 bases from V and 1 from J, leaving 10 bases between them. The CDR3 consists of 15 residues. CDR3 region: CASSRQEGTNEKLFF. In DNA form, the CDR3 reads TGCGCCAGCAGCCGCCAGGAGGGAACTAATGAAAAACTGTTTTTT.

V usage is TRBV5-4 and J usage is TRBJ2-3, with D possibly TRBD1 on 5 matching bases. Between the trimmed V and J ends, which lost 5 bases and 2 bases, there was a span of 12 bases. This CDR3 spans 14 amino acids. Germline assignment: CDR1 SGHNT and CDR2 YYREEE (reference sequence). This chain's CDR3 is CASRADRSTDTQYF. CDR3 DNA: TGTGCCAGCAGGGCAGACAGATCCACAGATACGCAGTATTTT.

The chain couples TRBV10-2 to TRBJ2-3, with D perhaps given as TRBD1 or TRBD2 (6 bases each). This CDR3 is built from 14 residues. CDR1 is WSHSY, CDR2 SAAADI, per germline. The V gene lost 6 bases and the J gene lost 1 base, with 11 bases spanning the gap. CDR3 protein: CASRRGVRTDTQYF. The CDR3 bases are TGCGCCAGCAGGAGGGGGGTTCGCACAGATACGCAGTATTTT.

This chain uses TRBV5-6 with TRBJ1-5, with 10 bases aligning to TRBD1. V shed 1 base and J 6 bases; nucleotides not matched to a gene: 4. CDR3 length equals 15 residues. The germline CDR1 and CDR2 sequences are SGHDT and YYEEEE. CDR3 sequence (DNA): TGTGCCAGCAGCTTGTACGGGACAGGGGTTCAGCCCCAGCATTTT. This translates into CASSLYGTGVQPQHF.

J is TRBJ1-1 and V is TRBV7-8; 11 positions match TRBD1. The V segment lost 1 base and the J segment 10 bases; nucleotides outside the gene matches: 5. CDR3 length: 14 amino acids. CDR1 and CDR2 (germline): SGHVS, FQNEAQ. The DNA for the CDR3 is TGTGCCAGCAGCTTAGGGGGACAGGGGGTAGGAGCTTTCTTT. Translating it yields CASSLGGQGVGAFF.

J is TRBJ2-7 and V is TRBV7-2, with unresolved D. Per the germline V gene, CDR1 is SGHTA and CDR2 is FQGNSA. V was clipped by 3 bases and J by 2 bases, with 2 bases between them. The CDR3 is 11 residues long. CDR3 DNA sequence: TGTGCCAGCAGCTTCACCTACGAGCAGTACTTC. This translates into CASSFTYEQYF. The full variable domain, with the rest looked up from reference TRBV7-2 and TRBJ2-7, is GAGVSQSPSNKVTEKGKDVELRCDPISGHTALYWYRQSLGQGLEFLIYFQGNSAPDKSGLPSDRFSAERTGGSVSTLTIQRTQQEDSAVYLCASSFTYEQYFGPGTRLTVT.

CDR3 sequence reads: CSVEVGSTYYTF. CDR3 sequence (DNA): TGCAGCGTTGAAGTCGGCAGCACCTACTACACCTTC. The chain joins TRBV29-1 to TRBJ1-2; D call uncertain. V was cut by 1 base and J by 10 bases, with 13 bases left in between. The CDR3 sequence is 12 residues long. The germline gives CDR1 SQVTM, CDR2 ANQGSEA.

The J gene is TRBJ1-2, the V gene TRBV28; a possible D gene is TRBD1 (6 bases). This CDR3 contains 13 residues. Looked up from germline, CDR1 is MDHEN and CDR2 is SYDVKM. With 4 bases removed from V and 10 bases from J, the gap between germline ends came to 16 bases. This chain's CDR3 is CASSSQGTSVYTF. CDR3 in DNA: TGTGCCAGCAGTTCCCAGGGGACATCCGTCTACACCTTC.